The T cell receptor beta chain described here comes from a study of blood T cell repertoires in COVID-19. About the research overall: The origin of the acute and convalescent COVID-19 samples was the United States, Italy and Spain. PBMCs, B-cell-depleted T cells, or T cells were the source of the cDNA or gDNA that made up the material.

Authors' analysis steps: Using reference gene primer amplification, nucleated cell counts were estimated. Some clones are missing from TCRdb's copy, which holds only in-frame ones; the method was immunoSEQ multiplex PCR. V and J calls and clone size are copied from that table; D and trimming were computed from the DNA. The sample holds about 170,000 clones, 65% to 85% seen once. This CDR3 contains 17 residues. The junction had 2 bases not matched to a gene; V was cut back by 3 bases and J by 0 bases. The germline CDR1 and CDR2 sequences are SEHNR and FQNEAQ (reference sequence). This clone was seen a handful of times.

The sequence was collected from a man between 65 and 85 years old with active or convalescent COVID-19. The chain is built from TRBV7-9 and TRBJ2-6, with 10 positions matching TRBD1. The sample comprised peripheral blood. CDR3 residues: CASSLDRGSSGANVLTF. CDR3 sequence (DNA): TGTGCCAGCAGCTTGGACAGGGGGAGCTCTGGGGCCAACGTCCTGACTTTC. Combining the CDR3 with reference TRBV7-9 and TRBJ2-6 gives the whole variable domain DTGVSQNPRHKITKRGQNVTFRCDPISEHNRLYWYRQTLGQGPEFLTYFQNEAQLEKSRLLSDRFSAERPKGSFSTLEIQRTEQGDSAMYLCASSLDRGSSGANVLTFGAGSRLTVL.